The source of this T cell receptor (beta chain) is a study of blood T cell repertoires in COVID-19. Here immunoSEQ multiplex PCR was the method, and the copy in TCRdb shows in-frame clones only, minus some. The table has some 120,000 clones, about 81% seen once. V was pared by 2 bases and J by 1 base, with 11 bases of the junction left unmatched. The germline V gene has CDR1 SGDLS and CDR2 YYNGEE. The CDR3 is 17 amino acids. The sequence was collected from a man aged 30 to 39 with COVID-19, enrolled during active disease. Input material: peripheral blood. The chain is built from TRBV9 and TRBJ2-5, with 7 nucleotides matching TRBD1. DNA for the CDR3: TGTGCCAGCAGCGTTACAGGGGCGGGTAGTTTCCAAGAGACCCAGTACTTC. Protein product: CASSVTGAGSFQETQYF. Full variable domain (missing parts from reference TRBV9 and TRBJ2-5): DSGVTQTPKHLITATGQRVTLRCSPRSGDLSVYWYQQSLDQGLQFLIQYYNGEERAKGNILERFSAQQFPDLHSELNLSSLELGDSALYFCASSVTGAGSFQETQYFGPGTRLLVL.